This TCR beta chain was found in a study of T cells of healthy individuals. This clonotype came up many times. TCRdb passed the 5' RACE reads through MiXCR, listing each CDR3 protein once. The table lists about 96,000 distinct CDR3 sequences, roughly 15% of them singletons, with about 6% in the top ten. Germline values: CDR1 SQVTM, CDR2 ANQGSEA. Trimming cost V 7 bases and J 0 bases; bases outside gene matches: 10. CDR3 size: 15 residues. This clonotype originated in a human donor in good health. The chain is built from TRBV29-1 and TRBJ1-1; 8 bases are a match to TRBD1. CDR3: CSASGGWGMNTEAFF. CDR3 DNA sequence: TGCAGCGCTTCAGGGGGCTGGGGAATGAACACTGAAGCTTTCTTT.